This record concerns one TCR beta chain sequence. The data belong to a study of shared clonotypes between healthy human individuals. Naive CD8 cells were CD45RO-negative, positively selected for CCR7, excluding terminally differentiated effector memory CD45RA+ cells. Donors included only healthy HIV-negative adults lacking recent acute infections or vaccinations. Germline trimming cut 4 bases from V and 2 bases from J; bases unmatched to any gene: 6. The CDR3 is made up of 16 amino acids. Germline V gene data show CDR1 as LGHNT and CDR2 as FRNRAP. Each sorted subset replicate got 200 ng genomic DNA, about 33,000 genomes. Sequencing was performed with immunoSEQ multiplex PCR; in TCRdb, only in-frame clones are kept and a portion is missing. The sample consists of about 2 million clones, roughly 95% of them appearing once.

The chain joins TRBV12-5 to TRBJ2-3; 10 positions agree with TRBD2. The sample consisted of naive CD8+ T cells sorted from blood. This TCR was recovered from a man aged 18 to 29 in good health. The CDR3 region is CASGSSGSTVTDTQYF. The CDR3 nucleotides are TGTGCTAGTGGTTCTAGCGGGAGTACGGTCACAGATACGCAGTATTTT.